This T cell receptor beta chain was profiled in a study of blood T cell repertoires in COVID-19. Study-wide background: Samples representing acute and convalescent COVID-19 were sourced from the United States, Italy and Spain.

Assay: immunoSEQ multiplex PCR; the TCRdb copy retains only in-frame clones and omits some. The repertoire has about 340,000 clones, around 86% of them found once; the top ten carry approximately 4.4%. In germline, CDR1 is SNHLY, CDR2 FYNNEI. This CDR3 region has 17 residues. V lost 6 bases, J lost 6 bases, and 14 bases stayed unmatched. The clonotype was recovered from a woman aged 40 to 49 with acute COVID-19. This chain links TRBV2 with TRBJ2-3; TRBD2 matches 11 bases. Sequencing was done on a sample of PBMCs or T cells enriched from blood (not recorded which). CDR3 loop: CASSREGTSGGGDTQYF. Written as DNA, the CDR3 is TGTGCCAGCAGCCGGGAGGGGACTAGCGGAGGGGGTGATACGCAGTATTTT.